This entry describes one T cell receptor beta chain. Its matching antigen is unknown. V was clipped by 4 bases and J by 10 bases, with 12 bases between them. CDR1 and CDR2 from the germline V gene are SGDLS and YYNGEE. This CDR3 comprises 12 residues. These data come from a study of T cells in localized non-small cell lung cancer. Overall study results and limits: Multi-region tumor sequencing was not done, so intratumor heterogeneity could not be excluded. Median detection of top 100 tumor clones in adjacent lung was around 60 clones. Tumor showed lower T cell clonality than uninvolved adjacent lung, where it was highest.

Profiled with immunoSEQ multiplex PCR; TCRdb holds only in-frame clones, not every one. The sample holds some 64,000 clones; roughly 76% are singletons and the top ten take around 4.8%. Sequenced here: PBMCs, sampled before any cancer treatment. The gene calls are TRBV9 and TRBJ1-3, with unresolved D. This sequence was found in a man aged 35-75 years with stage II lung adenocarcinoma. The DNA for the CDR3 is TGTGCCAGCAGCCCCGCGACAAAAACCATATATTTT. As protein: CASSPATKTIYF. Full variable domain (outside the CDR3, taken from reference TRBV9 and TRBJ1-3): DSGVTQTPKHLITATGQRVTLRCSPRSGDLSVYWYQQSLDQGLQFLIQYYNGEERAKGNILERFSAQQFPDLHSELNLSSLELGDSALYFCASSPATKTIYFGEGSWLTVV.